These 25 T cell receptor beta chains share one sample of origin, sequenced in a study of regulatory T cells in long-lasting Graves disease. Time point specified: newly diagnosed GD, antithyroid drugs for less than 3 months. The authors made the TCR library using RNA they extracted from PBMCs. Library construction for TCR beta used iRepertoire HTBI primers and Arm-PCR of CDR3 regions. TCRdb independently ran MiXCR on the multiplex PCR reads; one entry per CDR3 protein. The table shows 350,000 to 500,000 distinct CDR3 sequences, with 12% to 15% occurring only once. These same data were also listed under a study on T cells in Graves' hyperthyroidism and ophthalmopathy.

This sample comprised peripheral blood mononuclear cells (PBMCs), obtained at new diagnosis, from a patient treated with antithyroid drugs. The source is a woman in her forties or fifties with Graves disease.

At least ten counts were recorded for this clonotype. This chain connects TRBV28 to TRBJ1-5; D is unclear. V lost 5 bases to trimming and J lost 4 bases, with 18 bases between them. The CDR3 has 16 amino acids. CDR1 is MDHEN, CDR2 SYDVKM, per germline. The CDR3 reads CASSARTFWGNQPQHF. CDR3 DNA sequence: TGTGCCAGCAGTGCCAGGACCTTTTGGGGTAATCAGCCCCAGCATTTT.

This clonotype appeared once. DNA of the CDR3: TGTGCCAGCAGCTTGCGAAGCTCTGGAAACACCATATATTTT. Residues: CASSLRSSGNTIYF. The V gene is TRBV5-6, the J gene TRBJ1-3; D is unresolved. Germline CDR1 SGHDT, CDR2 YYEEEE. Trimming took 1 base from V and 0 from J, leaving 5 bases between them. This CDR3 has 14 amino acids.

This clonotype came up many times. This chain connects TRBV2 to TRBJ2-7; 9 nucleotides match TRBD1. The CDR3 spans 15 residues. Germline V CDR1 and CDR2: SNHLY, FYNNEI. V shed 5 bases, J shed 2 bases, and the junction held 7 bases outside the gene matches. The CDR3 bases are TGTGCCAGCAGTACCGGGACAGGGATGACCTACGAGCAGTACTTC. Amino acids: CASSTGTGMTYEQYF. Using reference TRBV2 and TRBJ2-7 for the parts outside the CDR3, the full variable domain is EPEVTQTPSHQVTQMGQEVILRCVPISNHLYFYWYRQILGQKVEFLVSFYNNEISEKSEIFDDQFSVERPDGSNFTLKIRSTKLEDSAMYFCASSTGTGMTYEQYFGPGTRLTVT.

The CDR3 nucleotides read TGTGCCAGCAGGCTAGAGGGATCTCAAGAGACCCAGTACTTC. The encoded protein is CASRLEGSQETQYF. V usage is TRBV5-4 and J usage is TRBJ2-5; TRBD2 is a possible D gene (5 bases). This CDR3 is built from 14 residues. The germline V and J ends were trimmed by 5 bases and 2 bases, with 13 bases remaining between them. Per germline, CDR1 SGHNT and CDR2 YYREEE (reference sequence). The complete variable domain, with remaining parts taken from reference TRBV5-4 and TRBJ2-5, reads ETGVTQSPTHLIKTRGQQVTLRCSSQSGHNTVSWYQQALGQGPQFIFQYYREEENGRGNFPPRFSGLQFPNYSSELNVNALELDDSALYLCASRLEGSQETQYFGPGTRLLVL.

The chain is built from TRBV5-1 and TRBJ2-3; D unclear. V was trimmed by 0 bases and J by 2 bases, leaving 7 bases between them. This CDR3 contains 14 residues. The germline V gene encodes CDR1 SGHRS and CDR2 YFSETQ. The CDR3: CASSLVRYTDTQYF. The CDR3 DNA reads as TGCGCCAGCAGCTTGGTTCGGTACACAGATACGCAGTATTTT.

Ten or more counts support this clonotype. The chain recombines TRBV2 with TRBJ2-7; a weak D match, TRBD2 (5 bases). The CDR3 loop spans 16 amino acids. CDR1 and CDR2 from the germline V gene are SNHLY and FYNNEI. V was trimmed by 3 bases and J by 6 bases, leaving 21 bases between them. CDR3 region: CASSDGGLRGVFEQYF. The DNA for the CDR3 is TGTGCCAGCAGTGATGGCGGGCTCCGAGGCGTTTTCGAGCAGTACTTC.

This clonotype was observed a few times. The CDR3 bases are TGTGCCAGCAGCTTAGGGCCCTATCCGGGACAGAGAAGCTACGAGCAGTACTTC. As protein: CASSLGPYPGQRSYEQYF. The chain recombines TRBV7-2 with TRBJ2-7; 7 nucleotides match TRBD1. With V trimmed by 1 base and J by 3 bases, 15 bases remained unmatched. The CDR3 is 18 amino acids. Looked up from germline, CDR1 is SGHTA and CDR2 is FQGNSA.

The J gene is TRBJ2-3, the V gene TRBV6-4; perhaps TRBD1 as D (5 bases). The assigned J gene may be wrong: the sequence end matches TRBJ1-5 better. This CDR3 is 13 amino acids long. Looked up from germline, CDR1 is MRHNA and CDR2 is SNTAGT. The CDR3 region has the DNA TGTGCCAGCAGTCCCGGGACGACAGATACGCAGCATTTT. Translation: CASSPGTTDTQHF.

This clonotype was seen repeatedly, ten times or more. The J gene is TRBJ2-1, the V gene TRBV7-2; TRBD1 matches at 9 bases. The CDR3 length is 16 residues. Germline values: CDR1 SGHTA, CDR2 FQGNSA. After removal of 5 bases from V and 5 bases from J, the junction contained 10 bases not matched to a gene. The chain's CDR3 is CASSPEGQGTNNEQFF. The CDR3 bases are TGTGCCAGCAGCCCTGAAGGACAGGGGACTAACAATGAGCAGTTCTTC.

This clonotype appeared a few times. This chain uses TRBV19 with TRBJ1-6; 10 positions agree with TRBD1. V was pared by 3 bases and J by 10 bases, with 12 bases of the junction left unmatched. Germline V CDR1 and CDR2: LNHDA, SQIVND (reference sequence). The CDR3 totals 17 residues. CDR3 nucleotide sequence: TGTGCCAGTAGTATCTTCCTCGTCCGGGACAGGGGCTCACCCCTCCACTTT. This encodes CASSIFLVRDRGSPLHF.

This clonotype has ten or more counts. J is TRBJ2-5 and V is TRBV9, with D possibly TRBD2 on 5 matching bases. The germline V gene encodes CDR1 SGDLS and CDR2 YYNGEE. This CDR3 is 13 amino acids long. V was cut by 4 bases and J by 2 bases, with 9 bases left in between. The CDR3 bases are TGTGCCAGCAGCCTGGACTGGCAAGAGACCCAGTACTTC. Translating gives CASSLDWQETQYF.

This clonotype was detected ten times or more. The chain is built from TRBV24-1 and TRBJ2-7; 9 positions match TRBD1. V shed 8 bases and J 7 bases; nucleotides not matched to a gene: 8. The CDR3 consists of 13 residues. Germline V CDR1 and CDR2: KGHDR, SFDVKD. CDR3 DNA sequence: TGTGCCACCACTCAAACAGGGGGCAGGGAGCAGTACTTC. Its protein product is CATTQTGGREQYF.

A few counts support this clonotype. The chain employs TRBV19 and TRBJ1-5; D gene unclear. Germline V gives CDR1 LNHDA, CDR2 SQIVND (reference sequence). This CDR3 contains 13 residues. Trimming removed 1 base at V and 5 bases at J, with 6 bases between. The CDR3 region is CASSIVRDQPQHF. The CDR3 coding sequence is TGTGCCAGTAGTATAGTTCGGGATCAGCCCCAGCATTTT.

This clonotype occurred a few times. In DNA, the CDR3 is TGCGCCAGCAGCCAAACTCTAGCGGGACCCGAGCAGTACTTC. Translated: CASSQTLAGPEQYF. The chain couples TRBV4-1 to TRBJ2-7, with 9 bases aligning to TRBD2. This CDR3 region has 14 residues. Looked up from germline, CDR1 is MGHRA and CDR2 is YSYEKL. J was trimmed by 6 bases and V by 2 bases; bases with no gene match: 5.

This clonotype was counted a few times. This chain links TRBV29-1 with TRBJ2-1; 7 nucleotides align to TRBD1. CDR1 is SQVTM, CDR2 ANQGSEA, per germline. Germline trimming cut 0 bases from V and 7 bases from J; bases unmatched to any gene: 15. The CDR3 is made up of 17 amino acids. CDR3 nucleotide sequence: TGCAGCGTTGAAGACCCGGCCTGGAAGGGACAGATAAATGAGCAGTTCTTC. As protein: CSVEDPAWKGQINEQFF.

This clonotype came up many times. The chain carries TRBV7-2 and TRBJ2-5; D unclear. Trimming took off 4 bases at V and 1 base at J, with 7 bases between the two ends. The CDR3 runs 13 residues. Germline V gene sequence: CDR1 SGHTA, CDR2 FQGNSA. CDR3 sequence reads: CASSSAVQETQYF. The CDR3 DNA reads TGTGCCAGCAGCTCGGCGGTCCAAGAGACCCAGTACTTC. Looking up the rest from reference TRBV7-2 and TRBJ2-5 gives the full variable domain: GAGVSQSPSNKVTEKGKDVELRCDPISGHTALYWYRQSLGQGLEFLIYFQGNSAPDKSGLPSDRFSAERTGGSVSTLTIQRTQQEDSAVYLCASSSAVQETQYFGPGTRLLVL.

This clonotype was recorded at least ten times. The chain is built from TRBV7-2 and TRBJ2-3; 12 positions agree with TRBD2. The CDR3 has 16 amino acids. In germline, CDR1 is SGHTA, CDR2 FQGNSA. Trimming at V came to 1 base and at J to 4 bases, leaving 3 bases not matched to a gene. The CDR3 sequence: CASSLVLAGGADTQYF. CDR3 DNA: TGTGCCAGCAGCTTAGTACTAGCGGGAGGAGCAGATACGCAGTATTTT.

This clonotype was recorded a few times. The CDR3 region has the DNA TGTGCCAGCATAACAGGGGGCGCGATGGATTGGGCCCAGTACTTC. Translating gives CASITGGAMDWAQYF. This chain connects TRBV6-1 to TRBJ2-5; the match to TRBD1 covers 9 bases. The junction had 15 bases not matched to a gene; V was cut back by 7 bases and J by 9 bases. There are 15 residues in the CDR3. Germline CDR1 reads MNHNS; CDR2 reads SASEGT.

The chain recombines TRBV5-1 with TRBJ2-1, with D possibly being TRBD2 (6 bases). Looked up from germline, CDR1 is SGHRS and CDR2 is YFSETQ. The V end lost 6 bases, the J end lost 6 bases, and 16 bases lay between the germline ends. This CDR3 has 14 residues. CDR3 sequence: CASTSDPVINEQFF. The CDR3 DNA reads TGCGCCAGCACTAGCGATCCGGTTATCAATGAGCAGTTCTTC.

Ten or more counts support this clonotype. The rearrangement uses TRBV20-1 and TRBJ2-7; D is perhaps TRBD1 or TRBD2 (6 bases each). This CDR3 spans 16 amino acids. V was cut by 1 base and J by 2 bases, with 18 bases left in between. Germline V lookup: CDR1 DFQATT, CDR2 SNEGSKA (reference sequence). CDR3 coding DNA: TGCAGTGCTAGAGGGGGGCGGGGTCTAGGAACCTACGAGCAGTACTTC. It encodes CSARGGRGLGTYEQYF.

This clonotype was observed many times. The CDR3 bases are TGTGCCAGCTCAAAAGGACTGTCCCTCAATGTCGAGCAGTACTTC. Translating gives CASSKGLSLNVEQYF. The V gene is TRBV6-1, the J gene TRBJ2-7; weak D call: TRBD2 (5 bases). V gave up 8 bases and J gave up 6 bases, with 23 bases separating them. The CDR3 covers 15 residues. CDR1 and CDR2 (germline): MNHNS, SASEGT.

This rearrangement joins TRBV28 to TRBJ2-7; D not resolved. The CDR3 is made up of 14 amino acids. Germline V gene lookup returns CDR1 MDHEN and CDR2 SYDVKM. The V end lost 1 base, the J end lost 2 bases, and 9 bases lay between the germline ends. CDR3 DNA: TGTGCCAGCAGTTTATTCAGAAACCCCTACGAGCAGTACTTC. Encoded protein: CASSLFRNPYEQYF.

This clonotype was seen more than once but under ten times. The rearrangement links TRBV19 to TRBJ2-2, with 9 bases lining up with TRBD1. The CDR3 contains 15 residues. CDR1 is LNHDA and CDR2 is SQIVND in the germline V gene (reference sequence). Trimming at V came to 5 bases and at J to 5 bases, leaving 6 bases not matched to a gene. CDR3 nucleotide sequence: TGTGCCAGTAGTGGCACAGGGGGCGCGACCGGGGAGCTGTTTTTT. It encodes CASSGTGGATGELFF.

CDR3 DNA: TGTGCCACCAGTGACCGACCACCCAATGAGCAGTTCTTC. Its translation is CATSDRPPNEQFF. The genes are TRBV24-1 and TRBJ2-1; D gene unclear. CDR1 KGHDR and CDR2 SFDVKD come from the germline V gene. The CDR3 covers 13 residues. Trimming cost V 4 bases and J 6 bases, with 9 bases left between them.

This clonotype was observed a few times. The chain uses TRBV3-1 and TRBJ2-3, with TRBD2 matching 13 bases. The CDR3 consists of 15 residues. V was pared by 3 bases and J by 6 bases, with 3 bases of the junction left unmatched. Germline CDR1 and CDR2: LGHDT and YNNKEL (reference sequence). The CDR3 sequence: CASSQGLAGIDTQYF. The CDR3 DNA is TGTGCCAGCAGCCAGGGACTAGCGGGAATCGATACGCAGTATTTT.